These 14 T cell receptor beta chains came from one sample sequenced in a study of blood T cell repertoires in COVID-19. TCRdb keeps only in-frame clones here, not all; method: immunoSEQ multiplex PCR. The sample yields approximately 440,000 clones, approximately 90% seen once. Sequenced: PBMCs or T cells enriched from blood (not recorded which). All receptors come from a young woman who had recovered from COVID-19.

The chain links TRBV27 to TRBJ1-5, with D possibly being TRBD1 (5 bases). V lost 4 bases and J lost 7, with 11 bases in between. This CDR3 spans 13 amino acids. Germline V gives CDR1 MNHEY, CDR2 SMNVEV (reference sequence). The CDR3 sequence: CASSYRRDQPQHF. The CDR3 coding sequence is TGTGCCAGCAGTTATAGGAGGGACCAGCCCCAGCATTTT.

The J gene is TRBJ1-1, the V gene TRBV7-9; unclear D gene. The V and J ends lost 5 bases and 3 bases respectively, with 10 bases between them. Germline lookup yields CDR1 SEHNR and CDR2 FQNEAQ (reference sequence). This CDR3 region has 13 residues. CDR3 in amino acids: CASSLQEDTEAFF. As DNA, the CDR3 is TGTGCCAGCAGCCTGCAGGAGGACACTGAAGCTTTCTTT.

The J gene is TRBJ1-2, the V gene TRBV2, with a weak D call TRBD1 (6 bases). This CDR3 is 14 amino acids long. The V and J ends lost 5 bases and 5 bases respectively, with 15 bases between them. Looked up from germline, CDR1 is SNHLY and CDR2 is FYNNEI. This chain's CDR3 is CASSSVTGQYGYTF. The CDR3 DNA is TGTGCCAGCAGTTCCGTGACAGGACAGTATGGCTACACCTTC.

This chain connects TRBV2 to TRBJ2-7; TRBD2 is a possible D gene (7 bases). CDR1 SNHLY and CDR2 FYNNEI come from the germline V gene. V lost 6 bases and J lost 3, with 15 bases in between. This CDR3 is built from 14 residues. The CDR3 coding sequence is TGTGCCAGCAGAGAGGGAGGGGGAAGCTACGAGCAGTACTTC. It is translated as CASREGGGSYEQYF.

The chain employs TRBV3-1 (or the pseudogene TRBV3-2) and TRBJ2-3; 7 bases are a match to TRBD2. After removal of 3 bases from V and 3 bases from J, the junction contained 9 bases not matched to a gene. The CDR3 runs to 16 residues. Germline V lookup: CDR1 LGHDT, CDR2 YNNKEL (reference sequence). CDR3 sequence: CASSHASGRVTDTQYF. For the CDR3, the DNA is TGTGCCAGCAGCCATGCTAGCGGCAGGGTTACAGATACGCAGTATTTT.

The rearrangement joins TRBV4-2 to TRBJ1-5; TRBD1 might be the D (6 bases). V was pared by 2 bases and J by 3 bases, with 14 bases between. Germline values: CDR1 LGHNA, CDR2 YNFKEQ. CDR3 size: 16 residues. This CDR3 reads CASSQPRRGANQPQHF. In DNA form, the CDR3 reads TGTGCCAGCAGCCAACCTCGCAGGGGTGCCAATCAGCCCCAGCATTTT.

The chain couples TRBV3-1 (or the pseudogene TRBV3-2) to TRBJ1-2; 7 bases align to TRBD1. J lost 6 bases, V lost 7 bases, and 5 bases had no gene match. Germline values: CDR1 LGHDT, CDR2 YNNKEL (reference sequence). There are 12 residues in the CDR3. The CDR3 spells CASTKGGDGYTF. Here the CDR3 DNA reads TGTGCCAGCACAAAAGGGGGCGATGGCTACACCTTC.

This chain connects TRBV5-1 to TRBJ1-4; tentatively, D is TRBD1 (5 bases). V gave up 4 bases and J gave up 8 bases, with 18 bases separating them. The CDR3 runs 15 residues. The germline V gene encodes CDR1 SGHRS and CDR2 YFSETQ. CDR3 amino acids: CASSPSPGDEEKLFF. DNA of the CDR3: TGCGCCAGCAGCCCCTCCCCGGGGGACGAAGAAAAACTGTTTTTT.

In this sample, this clone turned up many times. The chain employs TRBV6-5 and TRBJ1-5; TRBD1 matches at 9 bases. After removal of 5 bases from V and 6 bases from J, the junction contained 5 bases not matched to a gene. The CDR3 loop spans 14 amino acids. Germline V gene sequence: CDR1 MNHEY, CDR2 SVGAGI. CDR3 sequence reads: CASSTGGEAQPQHF. Written as DNA, the CDR3 is TGTGCCAGCAGTACAGGGGGCGAGGCTCAGCCCCAGCATTTT.

This rearrangement joins TRBV6-4 to TRBJ1-1; 11 bases match TRBD1. CDR1 is MRHNA and CDR2 is SNTAGT in the germline V gene. This CDR3 is 13 amino acids long. The trim removed 6 bases at V and 4 bases at J, leaving 1 base unmatched. In nucleotides, the CDR3 is TGTGCCAGCAGGGGACAGGGGGGCACTGAAGCTTTCTTT. Protein sequence: CASRGQGGTEAFF.

Only a few counts were recorded for this clone. J is TRBJ1-2 and V is TRBV6-5, with TRBD1 matching over 9 bases. Germline V gene sequence: CDR1 MNHEY, CDR2 SVGAGI. V lost 1 base to trimming and J lost 7 bases; unmatched junction nucleotides: 10. This CDR3 spans 16 amino acids. The CDR3 DNA sequence: TGTGCCAGCAGTTACTTACCAACAGGGGGCGGATCTGGCTACACCTTC. This sequence encodes CASSYLPTGGGSGYTF.

This clone was seen once. This sequence joins TRBV9 and TRBJ1-2; weak D call: TRBD1 (5 bases). The V end lost 1 base, the J end lost 7 bases, and 20 bases lay between the germline ends. CDR3 length equals 16 residues. Germline CDR1 is SGDLS and CDR2 is YYNGEE. The CDR3 coding sequence is TGTGCCAGCAGCGTAAGCACAAGGGGCGAGTACGGTGGCTACACCTTC. Translation gives CASSVSTRGEYGGYTF.

This clone has a handful of counts. The chain combines TRBV11-2 with TRBJ2-7, with 7 bases fitting TRBD2. In germline, CDR1 is SGHAT, CDR2 FQNNGV. The CDR3 spans 15 residues. V shed 7 bases, J shed 3 bases, and the junction held 12 bases outside the gene matches. CDR3 protein: CASNLLAPDFYEQYF. DNA of the CDR3: TGTGCCAGCAACCTACTAGCGCCCGATTTCTACGAGCAGTACTTC.

The genes are TRBV5-5 and TRBJ1-6; TRBD1 matches at 7 bases. Trimming removed 3 bases from V and 13 bases from J; junction bases left unmatched: 13. The CDR3 sequence is 15 residues long. CDR1 and CDR2 (germline): SGHKS, YYEKEE (reference sequence). The CDR3 here is CASSSTGAGGTPLHF. The CDR3 DNA reads TGTGCCAGCAGCTCCACAGGGGCCGGCGGGACGCCCCTCCACTTT.